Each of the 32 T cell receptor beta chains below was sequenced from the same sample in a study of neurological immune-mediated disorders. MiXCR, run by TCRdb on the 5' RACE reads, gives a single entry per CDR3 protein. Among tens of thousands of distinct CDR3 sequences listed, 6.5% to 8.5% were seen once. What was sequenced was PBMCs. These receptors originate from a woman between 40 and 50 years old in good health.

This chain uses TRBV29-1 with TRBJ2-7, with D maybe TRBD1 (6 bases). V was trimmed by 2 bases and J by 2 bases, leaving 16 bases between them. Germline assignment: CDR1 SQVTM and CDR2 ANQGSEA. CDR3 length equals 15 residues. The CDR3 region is CSVEPVAGETYEQYF. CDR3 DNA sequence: TGCAGCGTTGAACCCGTGGCAGGGGAGACCTACGAGCAGTACTTC.

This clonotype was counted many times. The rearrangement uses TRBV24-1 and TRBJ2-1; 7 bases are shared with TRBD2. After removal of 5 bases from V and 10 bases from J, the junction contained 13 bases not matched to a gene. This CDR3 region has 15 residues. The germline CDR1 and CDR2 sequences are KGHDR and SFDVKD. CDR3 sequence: CATSGVGGKSWEQFF. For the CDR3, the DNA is TGTGCCACCAGTGGGGTGGGAGGGAAATCATGGGAGCAGTTCTTC.

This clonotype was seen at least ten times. CDR3 in amino acids: CSAITGIAGFTDTQYF. In DNA, the CDR3 is TGCAGTGCAATAACAGGGATAGCGGGATTCACAGATACGCAGTATTTT. The gene calls are TRBV20-1 and TRBJ2-3, with TRBD2 matching over 8 bases. Germline V gene sequence: CDR1 DFQATT, CDR2 SNEGSKA (reference sequence). There are 16 residues in the CDR3. The trim removed 6 bases at V and 2 bases at J, leaving 13 bases unmatched.

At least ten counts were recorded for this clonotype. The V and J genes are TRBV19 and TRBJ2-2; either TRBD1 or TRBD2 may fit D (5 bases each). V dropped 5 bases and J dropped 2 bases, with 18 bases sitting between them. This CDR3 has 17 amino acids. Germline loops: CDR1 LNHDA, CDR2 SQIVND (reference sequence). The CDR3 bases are TGTGCCAGTAGTTCAGTCGGGGCCTCCCTTAACACCGGGGAGCTGTTTTTT. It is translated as CASSSVGASLNTGELFF. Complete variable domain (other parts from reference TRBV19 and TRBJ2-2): DGGITQSPKYLFRKEGQNVTLSCEQNLNHDAMYWYRQDPGQGLRLIYYSQIVNDFQKGDIAEGYSVSREKKESFPLTVTSAQKNPTAFYLCASSSVGASLNTGELFFGEGSRLTVL.

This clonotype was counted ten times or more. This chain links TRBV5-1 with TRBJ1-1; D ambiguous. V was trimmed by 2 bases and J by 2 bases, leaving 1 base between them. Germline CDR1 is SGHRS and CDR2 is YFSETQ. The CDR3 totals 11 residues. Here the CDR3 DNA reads TGCGCCAGCAGCTTAAACACTGAAGCTTTCTTT. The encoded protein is CASSLNTEAFF.

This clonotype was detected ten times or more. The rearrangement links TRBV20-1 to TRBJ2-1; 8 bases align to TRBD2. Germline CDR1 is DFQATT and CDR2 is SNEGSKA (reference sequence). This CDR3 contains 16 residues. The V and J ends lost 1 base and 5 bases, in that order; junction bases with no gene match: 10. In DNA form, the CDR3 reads TGCAGTGCTAGAGGGGGTTCGGGACTAGATGACAATGAGCAGTTCTTC. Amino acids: CSARGGSGLDDNEQFF.

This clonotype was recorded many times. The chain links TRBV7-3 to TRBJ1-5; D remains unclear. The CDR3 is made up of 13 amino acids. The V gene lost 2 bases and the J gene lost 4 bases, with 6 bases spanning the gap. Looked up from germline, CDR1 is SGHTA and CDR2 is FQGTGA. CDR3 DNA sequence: TGTGCCAGCAGCTTATGGGGTAATCAGCCCCAGCATTTT. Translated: CASSLWGNQPQHF.

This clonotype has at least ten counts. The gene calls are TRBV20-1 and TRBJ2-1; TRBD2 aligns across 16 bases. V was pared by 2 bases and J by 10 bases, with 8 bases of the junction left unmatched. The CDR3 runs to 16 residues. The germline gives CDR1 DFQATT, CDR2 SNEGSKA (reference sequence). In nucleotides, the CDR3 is TGCAGTGCTAGACGGGGACTAGCGGGGGGGGCTCGGGAGCAGTTCTTC. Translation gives CSARRGLAGGAREQFF.

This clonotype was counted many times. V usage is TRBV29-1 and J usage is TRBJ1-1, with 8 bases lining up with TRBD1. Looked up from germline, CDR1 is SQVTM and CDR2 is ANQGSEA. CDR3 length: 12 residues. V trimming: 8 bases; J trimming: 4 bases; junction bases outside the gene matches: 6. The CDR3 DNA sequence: TGCAGCCACCTTACAGGGGGCACTGAAGCTTTCTTT. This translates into CSHLTGGTEAFF.

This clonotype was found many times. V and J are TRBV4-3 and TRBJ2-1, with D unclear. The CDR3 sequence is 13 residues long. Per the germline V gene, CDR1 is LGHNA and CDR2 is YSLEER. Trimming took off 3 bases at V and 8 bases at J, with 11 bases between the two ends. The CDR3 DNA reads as TGCGCCAGCAGCCAGGGGTCGGAGTATGAGCAGTTCTTC. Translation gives CASSQGSEYEQFF.

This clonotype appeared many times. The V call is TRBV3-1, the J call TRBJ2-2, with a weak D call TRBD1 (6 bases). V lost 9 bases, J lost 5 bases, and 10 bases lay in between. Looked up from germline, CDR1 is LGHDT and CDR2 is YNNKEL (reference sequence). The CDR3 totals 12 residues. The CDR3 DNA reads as TGTGCCAGTAAAACAGGGACCGGGGAGCTGTTTTTT. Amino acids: CASKTGTGELFF.

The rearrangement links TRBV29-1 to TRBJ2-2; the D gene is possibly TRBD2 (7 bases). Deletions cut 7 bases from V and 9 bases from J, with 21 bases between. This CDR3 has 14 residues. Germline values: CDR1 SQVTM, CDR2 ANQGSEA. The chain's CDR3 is CSGGGRVGNRELFF. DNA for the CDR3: TGCAGCGGGGGGGGCAGGGTCGGCAACAGGGAGCTGTTTTTT.

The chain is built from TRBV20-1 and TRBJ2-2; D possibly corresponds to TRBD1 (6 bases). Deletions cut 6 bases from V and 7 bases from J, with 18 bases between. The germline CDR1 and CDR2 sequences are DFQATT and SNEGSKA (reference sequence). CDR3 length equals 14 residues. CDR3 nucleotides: TGCAGTGCGCCCCGGGACACCCGAAACGGGGAGCTGTTTTTT. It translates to CSAPRDTRNGELFF.

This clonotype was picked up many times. The chain's CDR3 is CASSLSSGSIYEQYF. CDR3 DNA sequence: TGTGCCAGCAGCTTGTCGAGCGGGAGTATCTACGAGCAGTACTTC. The chain uses TRBV7-2 and TRBJ2-7; TRBD2 agrees at 8 bases. This CDR3 region has 15 residues. J was trimmed by 3 bases and V by 3 bases; bases with no gene match: 7. Germline CDR1 and CDR2: SGHTA and FQGNSA.

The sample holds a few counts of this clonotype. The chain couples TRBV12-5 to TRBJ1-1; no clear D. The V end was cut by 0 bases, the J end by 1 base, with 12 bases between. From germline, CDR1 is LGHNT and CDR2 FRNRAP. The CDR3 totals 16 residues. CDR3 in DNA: TGTGCTAGTGGTTTGGTAGGGTCAGAAGGGAACACTGAAGCTTTCTTT. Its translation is CASGLVGSEGNTEAFF.

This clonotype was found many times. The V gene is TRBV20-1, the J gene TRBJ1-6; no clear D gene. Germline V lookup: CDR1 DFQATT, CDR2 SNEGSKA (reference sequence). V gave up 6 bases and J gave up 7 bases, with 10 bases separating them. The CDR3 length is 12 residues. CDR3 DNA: TGCAGTGCGAGGGTAGGGAATTCACCCCTCCACTTT. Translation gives CSARVGNSPLHF.

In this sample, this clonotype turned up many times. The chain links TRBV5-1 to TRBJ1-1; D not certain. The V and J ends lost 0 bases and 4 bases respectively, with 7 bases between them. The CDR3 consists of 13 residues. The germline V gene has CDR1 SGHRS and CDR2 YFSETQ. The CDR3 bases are TGCGCCAGCAGCTTGGATCCCGGCACTGAAGCTTTCTTT. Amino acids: CASSLDPGTEAFF.

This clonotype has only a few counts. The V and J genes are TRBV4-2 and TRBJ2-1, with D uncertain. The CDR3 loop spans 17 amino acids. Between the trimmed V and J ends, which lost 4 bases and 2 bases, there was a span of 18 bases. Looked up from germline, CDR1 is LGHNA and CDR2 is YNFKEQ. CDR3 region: CASSLTSTLGPYNEQFF. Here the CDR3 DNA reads TGTGCCAGCAGCCTAACTTCGACCCTGGGCCCCTACAATGAGCAGTTCTTC.

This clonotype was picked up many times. The CDR3, as DNA: TGTGCCAGCAGCTTATATCTAGCGGGAGGTAATGAGCAGTTCTTC. It encodes CASSLYLAGGNEQFF. The chain joins TRBV7-2 to TRBJ2-1, with TRBD2 matching 11 bases. Germline V lookup: CDR1 SGHTA, CDR2 FQGNSA. The CDR3 covers 15 residues. The V gene end was trimmed by 2 bases and the J gene end by 7 bases; junction bases not matched to a gene: 4. The whole variable domain, filled in from reference TRBV7-2 and TRBJ2-1, reads GAGVSQSPSNKVTEKGKDVELRCDPISGHTALYWYRQSLGQGLEFLIYFQGNSAPDKSGLPSDRFSAERTGGSVSTLTIQRTQQEDSAVYLCASSLYLAGGNEQFFGPGTRLTVL.

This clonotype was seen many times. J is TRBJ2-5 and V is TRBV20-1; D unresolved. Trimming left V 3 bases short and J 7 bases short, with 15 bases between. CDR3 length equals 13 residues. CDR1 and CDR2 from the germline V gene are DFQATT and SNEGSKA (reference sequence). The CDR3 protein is CSARSWSVWTQYF. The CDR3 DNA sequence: TGCAGTGCTAGGAGTTGGTCCGTCTGGACCCAGTACTTC.

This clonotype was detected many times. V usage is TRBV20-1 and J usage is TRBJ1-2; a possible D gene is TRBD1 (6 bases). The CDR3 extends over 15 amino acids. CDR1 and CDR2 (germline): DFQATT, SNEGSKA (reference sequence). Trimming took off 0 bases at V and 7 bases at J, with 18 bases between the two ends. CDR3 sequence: CSARETGRLSGGYTF. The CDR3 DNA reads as TGCAGTGCTAGAGAAACAGGGAGGTTGTCAGGTGGCTACACCTTC.

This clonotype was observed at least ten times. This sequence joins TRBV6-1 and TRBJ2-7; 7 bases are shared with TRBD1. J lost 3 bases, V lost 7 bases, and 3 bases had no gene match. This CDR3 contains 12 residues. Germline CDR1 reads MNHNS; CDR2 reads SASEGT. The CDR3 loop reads CASTRTGYEQYF. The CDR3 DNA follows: TGTGCCAGCACCCGGACAGGCTACGAGCAGTACTTC.

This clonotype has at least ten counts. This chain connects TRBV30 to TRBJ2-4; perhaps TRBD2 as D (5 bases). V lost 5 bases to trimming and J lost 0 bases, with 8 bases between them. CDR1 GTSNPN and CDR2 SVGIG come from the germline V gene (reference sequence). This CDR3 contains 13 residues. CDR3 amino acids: CAWEGLAKNIQYF. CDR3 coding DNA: TGTGCCTGGGAGGGATTAGCCAAAAACATTCAGTACTTC. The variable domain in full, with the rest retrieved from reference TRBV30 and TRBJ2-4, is SQTIHQWPATLVQPVGSPLSLECTVEGTSNPNLYWYRQAAGRGLQLLFYSVGIGQISSEVPQNLSASRPQDRQFILSSKKLLLSDSGFYLCAWEGLAKNIQYFGAGTRLSVL.

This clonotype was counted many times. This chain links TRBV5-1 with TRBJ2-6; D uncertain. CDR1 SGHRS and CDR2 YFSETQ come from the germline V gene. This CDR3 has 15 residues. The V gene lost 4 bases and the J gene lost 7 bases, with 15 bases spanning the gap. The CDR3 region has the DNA TGCGCCAGCAGCCCAGACGAAAGGGCCGCCAACGTCCTGACTTTC. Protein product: CASSPDERAANVLTF.

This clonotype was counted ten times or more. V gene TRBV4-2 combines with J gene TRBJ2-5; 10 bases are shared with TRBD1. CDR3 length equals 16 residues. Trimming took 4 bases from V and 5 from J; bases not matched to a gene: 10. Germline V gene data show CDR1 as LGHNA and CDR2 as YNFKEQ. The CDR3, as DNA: TGTGCCAGCAGCCTCAACCCGACAGGGGGCTATGAGACCCAGTACTTC. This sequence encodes CASSLNPTGGYETQYF.

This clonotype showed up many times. DNA for the CDR3: TGCAGTGCTAGCAACGTAGGCGTCAGCACAGATACGCAGTATTTT. Translating gives CSASNVGVSTDTQYF. The genes are TRBV20-1 and TRBJ2-3; the D is unclear. CDR1 is DFQATT, CDR2 SNEGSKA, per germline (reference sequence). The ends were cut back, 3 bases at V and 0 bases at J, with 13 bases in the middle. The CDR3 extends over 15 amino acids.

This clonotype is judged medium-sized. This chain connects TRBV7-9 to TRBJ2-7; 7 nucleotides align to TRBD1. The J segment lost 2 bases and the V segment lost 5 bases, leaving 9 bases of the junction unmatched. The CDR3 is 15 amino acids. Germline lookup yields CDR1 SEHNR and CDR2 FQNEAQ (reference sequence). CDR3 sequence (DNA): TGTGCCAGCAGCACGAGAGACAGGGACCCCTACGAGCAGTACTTC. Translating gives CASSTRDRDPYEQYF.

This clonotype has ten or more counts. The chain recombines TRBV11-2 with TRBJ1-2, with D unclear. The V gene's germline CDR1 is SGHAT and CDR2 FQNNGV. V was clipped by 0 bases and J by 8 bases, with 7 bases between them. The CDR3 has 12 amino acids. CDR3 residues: CASSLEGWGYTF. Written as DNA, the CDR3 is TGTGCCAGCAGCTTAGAGGGTTGGGGCTACACCTTC.

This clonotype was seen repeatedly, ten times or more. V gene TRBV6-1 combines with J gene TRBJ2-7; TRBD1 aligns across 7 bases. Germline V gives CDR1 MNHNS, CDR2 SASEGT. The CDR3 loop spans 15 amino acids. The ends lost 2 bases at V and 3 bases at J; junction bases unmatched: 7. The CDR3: CASSERRDSYYEQYF. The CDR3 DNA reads TGTGCCAGCAGTGAACGTCGGGACAGCTACTACGAGCAGTACTTC.

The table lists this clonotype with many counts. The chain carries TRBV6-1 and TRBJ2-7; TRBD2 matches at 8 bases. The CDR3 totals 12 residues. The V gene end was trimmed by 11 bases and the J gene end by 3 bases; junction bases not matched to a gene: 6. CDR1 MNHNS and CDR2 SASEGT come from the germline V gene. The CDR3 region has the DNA TGTGCCGGGGGCGGGACTAGCTACGAGCAGTACTTC. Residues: CAGGGTSYEQYF.

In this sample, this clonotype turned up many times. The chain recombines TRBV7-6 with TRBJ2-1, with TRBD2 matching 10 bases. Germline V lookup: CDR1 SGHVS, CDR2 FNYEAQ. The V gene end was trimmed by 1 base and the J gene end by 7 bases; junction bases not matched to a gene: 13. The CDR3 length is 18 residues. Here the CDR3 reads CASSLVPALAGVGNEQFF. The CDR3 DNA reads TGTGCCAGCAGCTTAGTGCCAGCCCTAGCGGGAGTAGGAAATGAGCAGTTCTTC.

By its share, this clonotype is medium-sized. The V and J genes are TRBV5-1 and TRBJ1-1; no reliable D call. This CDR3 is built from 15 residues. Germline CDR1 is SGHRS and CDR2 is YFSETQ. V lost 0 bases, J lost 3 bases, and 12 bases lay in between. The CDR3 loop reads CASSLDTQRDTEAFF. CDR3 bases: TGCGCCAGCAGCTTGGACACCCAAAGGGACACTGAAGCTTTCTTT.